Given below is one T cell receptor (beta chain) in context. Its matching antigen is unknown. This sample is part of a study of CD8 T cells in ankylosing spondylitis. Study conclusions and caveats: Blood from ankylosing spondylitis patients appeared to carry a characteristic roughly eight-variant TCR beta motif. Disease-associated clones were CD8+ and fairly uncommon in peripheral blood.

V lost 5 bases and J 2 bases, leaving 15 bases between the germline ends. This CDR3 is built from 15 residues. CDR1 and CDR2 from the germline V gene are MRHNA and SNTAGT. MiXCR was run by TCRdb on the 5' RACE reads, yielding one entry per CDR3 protein. The repertoire holds some 840,000 distinct CDR3 sequences, over 9.5% seen once, with approximately 0.5% in the top ten. Sequenced: blood, either unsorted or a sorted T cell fraction (not recorded which). The sequence derives from a male donor with ankylosing spondylitis. The chain carries TRBV6-4 and TRBJ1-2, with D perhaps TRBD1 (5 bases). The CDR3 sequence is CASSLGFRTNYGYTF. DNA for the CDR3: TGTGCCAGCAGTCTGGGTTTCCGGACAAACTATGGCTACACCTTC.